These 27 T cell receptor beta chains were all obtained from the same sample, sequenced in a study of T cell responses to AZD1222 COVID-19 vaccine. The repertoire was sequenced with immunoSEQ multiplex PCR; TCRdb's copy has only in-frame clones and lacks some. The repertoire holds more than 150,000 clones, with about nine tenths as singletons. The sample consisted of peripheral blood, taken 28 days after the second AZD1222 dose. The receptor source for this set is an adult who received the AZD1222 COVID-19 vaccine.

The chain couples TRBV5-4 to TRBJ1-6, with 7 bases that match TRBD1. Per the germline V gene, CDR1 is SGHNT and CDR2 is YYREEE (reference sequence). J gave up 7 bases and V 0 bases, and 1 base lay outside the gene matches. The CDR3 covers 14 residues. This CDR3 is CASSLEQGNSPLHF. In DNA form, the CDR3 reads TGTGCCAGCAGCTTGGAACAGGGGAATTCACCCCTCCACTTT.

V usage is TRBV7-7 and J usage is TRBJ2-1; 11 bases line up with TRBD2. The CDR3 covers 16 residues. Germline V gives CDR1 SSHAT, CDR2 FNYEAQ (reference sequence). V was clipped by 5 bases and J by 5 bases; unmatched bases: 8. DNA of the CDR3: TGTGCCAGCAGCCCAATAGGACTAGCGGGCAACAATGAGCAGTTCTTC. Its translation: CASSPIGLAGNNEQFF.

The chain combines TRBV13 with TRBJ2-1; no clear D. Germline CDR1 is PRHDT and CDR2 is FYEKMQ (reference sequence). Trimming cost V 3 bases and J 9 bases, with 6 bases left between them. The CDR3 is 11 residues long. CDR3 coding DNA: TGTGCCAGCAGCTTGTCGGCTGAGCAGTTCTTC. This codes for CASSLSAEQFF.

The V and J genes are TRBV3-1 (or the pseudogene TRBV3-2) and TRBJ2-7; 8 bases fit TRBD2. Germline values: CDR1 LGHDT, CDR2 YNNKEL (reference sequence). This CDR3 contains 14 residues. J lost 9 bases, V lost 0 bases, and 7 bases had no gene match. The CDR3 nucleotides are TGTGCCAGCAGCCAAGAAAACGGGAGGGCCGTGCAGTACTTC. Translating it yields CASSQENGRAVQYF.

V usage is TRBV19 and J usage is TRBJ2-3; 8 bases map to TRBD2. The CDR3 runs to 15 residues. Germline assignment: CDR1 LNHDA and CDR2 SQIVND (reference sequence). The V segment lost 5 bases and the J segment 2 bases; nucleotides outside the gene matches: 6. The CDR3 protein is CASSDRGGNTDTQYF. The CDR3 DNA sequence: TGTGCCAGTAGTGATCGGGGGGGGAACACAGATACGCAGTATTTT.

The chain recombines TRBV5-1 with TRBJ2-1; TRBD2 matches at 8 bases. V dropped 5 bases and J dropped 2; count of bases not matched to a gene: 9. The V gene's germline CDR1 is SGHRS and CDR2 YFSETQ. The length of the CDR3 is 16 residues. CDR3 bases: TGCGCCAGCAGAGAGCGGGAGACCCTCCCCTACAATGAGCAGTTCTTC. It specifies CASRERETLPYNEQFF.

The CDR3 DNA follows: TGTGCCAGCAACCGACAGTTCCCCTGGGCCAAAAACATTCAGTACTTC. Translated, it gives CASNRQFPWAKNIQYF. This chain joins TRBV25-1 and TRBJ2-4, with D possibly matching TRBD1 (5 bases). Trimming took off 7 bases at V and 1 base at J, with 17 bases between the two ends. This CDR3 is built from 16 residues. CDR1 is MGHDK, CDR2 SYGVNS, per germline.

About this clone: The sample contains more than one DNA sequence encoding this CDR3. The chain uses TRBV2 and TRBJ2-2; D call uncertain. From germline, CDR1 is SNHLY and CDR2 FYNNEI. Trimming removed 8 bases at V and 2 bases at J, with 6 bases between. The CDR3 contains 12 residues. The chain's CDR3 is CASGSNTGELFF. In nucleotides, the CDR3 is TGTGCCAGCGGTAGCAACACCGGGGAGCTGTTTTTT. Drawing the rest from reference TRBV2 and TRBJ2-2, the complete variable domain is EPEVTQTPSHQVTQMGQEVILRCVPISNHLYFYWYRQILGQKVEFLVSFYNNEISEKSEIFDDQFSVERPDGSNFTLKIRSTKLEDSAMYFCASGSNTGELFFGEGSRLTVL.

The rearrangement uses TRBV6-6 and TRBJ2-7; D gene uncertain. Germline CDR1 is MNHNY and CDR2 is SVGAGI (reference sequence). V lost 5 bases and J 3 bases, leaving 8 bases between the germline ends. CDR3 length: 12 residues. The CDR3 region is CASSRASYEQYF. The CDR3 DNA reads TGTGCCAGCAGTCGTGCCAGCTACGAGCAGTACTTC.

V gene TRBV6-5 combines with J gene TRBJ1-6; possible D gene TRBD1, 6 bases. The CDR3 runs to 16 residues. V lost 4 bases and J lost 6, with 16 bases in between. Germline CDR1 and CDR2: MNHEY and SVGAGI. The CDR3 DNA follows: TGTGCCAGCAGTTCTCGAGGGGGACGAGTTAATTCACCCCTCCACTTT. Protein product: CASSSRGGRVNSPLHF.

This chain uses TRBV5-1 with TRBJ2-7; tentatively, D is TRBD2 (5 bases). Germline V gives CDR1 SGHRS, CDR2 YFSETQ. This CDR3 is built from 14 residues. The V end was cut by 0 bases, the J end by 5 bases, with 12 bases between. The CDR3 nucleotides read TGCGCCAGCAGCTTGGCCCGGACTGGGGACGAGCAGTACTTC. Amino acids: CASSLARTGDEQYF. Combining the CDR3 with reference TRBV5-1 and TRBJ2-7 gives the whole variable domain KAGVTQTPRYLIKTRGQQVTLSCSPISGHRSVSWYQQTPGQGLQFLFEYFSETQRNKGNFPGRFSGRQFSNSRSEMNVSTLELGDSALYLCASSLARTGDEQYFGPGTRLTVT.

This chain links TRBV7-2 with TRBJ1-3; D is unclear. The CDR3 sequence is 15 residues long. Between the trimmed V and J ends, which lost 2 bases and 1 base, there was a span of 9 bases. CDR1 SGHTA and CDR2 FQGNSA come from the germline V gene. The CDR3 DNA follows: TGTGCCAGCAGCTTAAACACCCTATCTGGAAACACCATATATTTT. Its translation is CASSLNTLSGNTIYF.

The chain couples TRBV2 to TRBJ1-1; D is perhaps TRBD1 (6 bases). This CDR3 has 14 residues. Germline assignment: CDR1 SNHLY and CDR2 FYNNEI. Trimming took 7 bases from V and 6 from J, leaving 18 bases between them. The CDR3 here is CASMQGTPFAEAFF. The CDR3 coding sequence is TGTGCCAGCATGCAGGGGACACCATTCGCTGAAGCTTTCTTT. Full variable domain (remainder filled in from reference TRBV2 and TRBJ1-1): EPEVTQTPSHQVTQMGQEVILRCVPISNHLYFYWYRQILGQKVEFLVSFYNNEISEKSEIFDDQFSVERPDGSNFTLKIRSTKLEDSAMYFCASMQGTPFAEAFFGQGTRLTVV.

The chain joins TRBV6-5 to TRBJ2-7, with D uncertain. The CDR3 runs to 15 residues. Trimming removed 0 bases from V and 0 bases from J, with 9 bases in between. Germline V gene data show CDR1 as MNHEY and CDR2 as SVGAGI. CDR3 protein: CASSYSKVGSYEQYF. In DNA, the CDR3 is TGTGCCAGCAGTTACTCGAAGGTGGGCTCCTACGAGCAGTACTTC.

The chain couples TRBV10-3 to TRBJ2-1, with D possibly TRBD1 on 6 matching bases. Trimming cost V 2 bases and J 9 bases, with 11 bases left between them. Germline CDR1 ENHRY, CDR2 SYGVKD. The CDR3 loop spans 13 amino acids. The CDR3 reads CAISEGGGSEQFF. The CDR3 DNA reads as TGTGCCATCAGTGAGGGGGGCGGTAGTGAGCAGTTCTTC.

The chain joins TRBV11-2 to TRBJ1-6; TRBD1 aligns across 8 bases. Germline V gives CDR1 SGHAT, CDR2 FQNNGV. This CDR3 contains 16 residues. The J segment lost 7 bases and the V segment lost 6 bases, leaving 11 bases of the junction unmatched. For the CDR3, the DNA is TGTGCCAGCAGTCAAATCCGGACAGGGTGGAATTCACCCCTCCACTTT. Its translation: CASSQIRTGWNSPLHF.

This clone was detected only a few times. The chain combines TRBV7-8 with TRBJ2-3, with D possibly TRBD2 on 6 matching bases. Trimming took 1 base from V and 4 from J, leaving 9 bases between them. The CDR3 length is 14 residues. In germline, CDR1 is SGHVS, CDR2 FQNEAQ. The CDR3 sequence is CASSLDAGPDTQYF. DNA for the CDR3: TGTGCCAGCAGCTTAGACGCGGGGCCAGATACGCAGTATTTT.

The chain carries TRBV6-2 or TRBV6-3 and TRBJ2-7; D call uncertain. Germline assignment: CDR1 MNHEY and CDR2 SVGEGT. CDR3 length: 12 residues. The ends were cut back, 2 bases at V and 5 bases at J, with 7 bases in the middle. The CDR3 DNA reads as TGTGCCAGCAGTTACCCCCCCGACGAGCAGTACTTC. Its translation: CASSYPPDEQYF.

V gene TRBV5-1 combines with J gene TRBJ2-2; maybe TRBD1 (6 bases). The CDR3 contains 16 residues. Germline V gene data show CDR1 as SGHRS and CDR2 as YFSETQ. The germline V and J ends were trimmed by 0 bases and 2 bases, with 11 bases remaining between them. The CDR3 region is CASSLGDTDNTGELFF. The CDR3, as DNA: TGCGCCAGCAGCTTGGGGGACACAGACAACACCGGGGAGCTGTTTTTT.

This chain connects TRBV18 to TRBJ1-6; 7 nucleotides line up with TRBD1. From germline, CDR1 is KGHSH and CDR2 LQKENI. The V gene end was trimmed by 1 base and the J gene end by 5 bases; junction bases not matched to a gene: 5. This CDR3 has 16 amino acids. CDR3 residues: CASSPREGADNSPLHF. The DNA for the CDR3 is TGTGCCAGCTCACCACGGGAGGGGGCAGATAATTCACCCCTCCACTTT.

The V call is TRBV7-9, the J call TRBJ1-1; D is undetermined. CDR1 is SEHNR, CDR2 FQNEAQ, per germline (reference sequence). The CDR3 is made up of 13 amino acids. Trimming cost V 6 bases and J 1 base, with 9 bases left between them. CDR3 in DNA: TGTGCCAGCAGTCAGAAGGGGAACACTGAAGCTTTCTTT. Amino acid sequence: CASSQKGNTEAFF. Drawing the rest from reference TRBV7-9 and TRBJ1-1, the complete variable domain is DTGVSQNPRHKITKRGQNVTFRCDPISEHNRLYWYRQTLGQGPEFLTYFQNEAQLEKSRLLSDRFSAERPKGSFSTLEIQRTEQGDSAMYLCASSQKGNTEAFFGQGTRLTVV.

The CDR3 spells CASCRTANTEAFF. CDR3 in DNA: TGTGCCAGCTGCAGGACCGCGAACACTGAAGCTTTCTTT. The chain has TRBV6-5 and TRBJ1-1; D ambiguous. Germline CDR1 is MNHEY and CDR2 is SVGAGI. The CDR3 loop spans 13 amino acids. With 8 bases removed from V and 1 base from J, the gap between germline ends came to 11 bases.

This clone was observed a handful of times. The chain couples TRBV6-5 to TRBJ2-2; D call uncertain. Trimming stripped 8 bases from V and 2 bases from J, with 6 bases between. The CDR3 length is 12 residues. Germline V gene lookup returns CDR1 MNHEY and CDR2 SVGAGI. In DNA form, the CDR3 reads TGTGCCAGCCGGTTTAACACCGGGGAGCTGTTTTTT. It encodes CASRFNTGELFF.

The chain employs TRBV18 and TRBJ1-3; D remains ambiguous. Trimming shortened V by 0 bases and J by 9 bases, and 12 bases separated the two germline ends. CDR1 and CDR2 from the germline V gene are KGHSH and LQKENI. CDR3 length: 14 residues. CDR3 nucleotide sequence: TGTGCCAGCTCACCACCGTCCCGGGAGGGCACCATATATTTT. It encodes CASSPPSREGTIYF.

The chain combines TRBV28 with TRBJ1-3, with TRBD1 matching 11 bases. The V and J ends lost 2 bases and 3 bases, in that order; junction bases with no gene match: 3. Germline V CDR1 and CDR2: MDHEN, SYDVKM. The CDR3 is made up of 16 amino acids. The CDR3 protein is CASSLGDRGYGNTIYF. In nucleotides, the CDR3 is TGTGCCAGCAGTTTAGGGGACAGGGGGTATGGAAACACCATATATTTT.

J is TRBJ2-5 and V is TRBV5-6, with D maybe TRBD1 (6 bases). The germline V gene has CDR1 SGHDT and CDR2 YYEEEE. Trimming stripped 0 bases from V and 0 bases from J, with 9 bases between. CDR3 length: 15 amino acids. The CDR3 DNA is TGTGCCAGCAGCTTGGCCCAGGGGTACCAAGAGACCCAGTACTTC. Protein sequence: CASSLAQGYQETQYF.

The chain is built from TRBV12-3 or TRBV12-4 and TRBJ1-2; D not resolved. This CDR3 comprises 12 residues. V gave up 1 base and J gave up 8 bases, with 8 bases separating them. The CDR3 protein is CASSLDAGGYTF. The CDR3 nucleotides are TGTGCCAGCAGTTTAGATGCTGGGGGCTACACCTTC.